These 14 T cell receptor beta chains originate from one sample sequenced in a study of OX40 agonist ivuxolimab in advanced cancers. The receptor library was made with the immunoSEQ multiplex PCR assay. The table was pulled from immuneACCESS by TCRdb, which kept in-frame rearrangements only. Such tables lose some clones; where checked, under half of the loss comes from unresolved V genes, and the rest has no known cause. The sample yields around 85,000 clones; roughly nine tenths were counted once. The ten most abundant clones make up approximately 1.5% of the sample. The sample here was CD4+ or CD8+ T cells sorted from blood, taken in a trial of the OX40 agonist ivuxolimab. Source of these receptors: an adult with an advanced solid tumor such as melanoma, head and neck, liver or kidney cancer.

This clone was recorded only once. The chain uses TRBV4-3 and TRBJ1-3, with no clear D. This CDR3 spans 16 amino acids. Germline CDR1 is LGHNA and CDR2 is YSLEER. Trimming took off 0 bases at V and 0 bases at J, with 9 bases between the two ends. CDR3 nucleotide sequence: TGCGCCAGCAGCCAAGAACTTCCGTACTCTGGAAACACCATATATTTT. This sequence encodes CASSQELPYSGNTIYF.

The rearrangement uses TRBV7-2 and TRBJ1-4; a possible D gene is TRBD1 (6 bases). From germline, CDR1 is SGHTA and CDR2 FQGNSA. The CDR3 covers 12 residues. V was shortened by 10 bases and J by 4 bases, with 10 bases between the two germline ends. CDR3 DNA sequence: TGTGCCACCGGACAGTTTAATGAAAAACTGTTTTTT. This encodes CATGQFNEKLFF.

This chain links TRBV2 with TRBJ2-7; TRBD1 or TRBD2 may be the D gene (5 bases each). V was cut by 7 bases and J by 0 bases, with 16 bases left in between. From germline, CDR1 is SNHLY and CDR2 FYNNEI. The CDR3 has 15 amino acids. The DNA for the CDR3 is TGTGCCAGCAAAGGCAGTGAGGGGTTCTCCTACGAGCAGTACTTC. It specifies CASKGSEGFSYEQYF.

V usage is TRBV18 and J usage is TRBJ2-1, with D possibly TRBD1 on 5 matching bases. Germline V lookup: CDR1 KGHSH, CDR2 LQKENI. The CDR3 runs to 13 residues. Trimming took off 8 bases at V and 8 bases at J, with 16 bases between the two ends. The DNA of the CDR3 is TGTGCCAGCAACTCTGGGGCGATAGATGAGCAGTTCTTC. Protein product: CASNSGAIDEQFF.

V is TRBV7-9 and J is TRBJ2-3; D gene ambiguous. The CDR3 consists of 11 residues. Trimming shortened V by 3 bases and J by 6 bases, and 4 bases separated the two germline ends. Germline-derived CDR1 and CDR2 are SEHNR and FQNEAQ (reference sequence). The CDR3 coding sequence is TGTGCCAGCAGCTTCTCCGATACGCAGTATTTT. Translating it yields CASSFSDTQYF.

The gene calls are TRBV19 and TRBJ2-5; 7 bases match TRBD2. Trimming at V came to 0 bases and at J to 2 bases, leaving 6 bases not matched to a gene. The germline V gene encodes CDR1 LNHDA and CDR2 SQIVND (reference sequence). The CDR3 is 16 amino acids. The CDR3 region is CASSIESGGGQETQYF. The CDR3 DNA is TGTGCCAGTAGTATAGAATCGGGAGGTGGACAAGAGACCCAGTACTTC.

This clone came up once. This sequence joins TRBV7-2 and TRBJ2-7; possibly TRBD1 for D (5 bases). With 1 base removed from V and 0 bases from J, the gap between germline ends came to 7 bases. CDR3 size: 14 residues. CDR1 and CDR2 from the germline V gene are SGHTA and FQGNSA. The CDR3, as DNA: TGTGCCAGCAGCTTAGGACAGAGCTCCTACGAGCAGTACTTC. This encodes CASSLGQSSYEQYF.

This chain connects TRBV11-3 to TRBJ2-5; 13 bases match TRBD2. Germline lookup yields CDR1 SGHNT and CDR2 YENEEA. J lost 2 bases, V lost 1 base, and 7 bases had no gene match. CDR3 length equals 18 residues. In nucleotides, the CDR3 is TGTGCCAGCAGCTTAGGGCGAGGACTAGCGGGAGTACAAGAGACCCAGTACTTC. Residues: CASSLGRGLAGVQETQYF.

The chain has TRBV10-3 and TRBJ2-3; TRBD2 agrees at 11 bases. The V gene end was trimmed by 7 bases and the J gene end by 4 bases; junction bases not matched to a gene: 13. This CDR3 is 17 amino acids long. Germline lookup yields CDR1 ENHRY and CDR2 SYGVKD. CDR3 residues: CAITDILAGGPADTQYF. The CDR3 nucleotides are TGTGCCATCACTGATATCTTAGCGGGAGGGCCCGCAGATACGCAGTATTTT.

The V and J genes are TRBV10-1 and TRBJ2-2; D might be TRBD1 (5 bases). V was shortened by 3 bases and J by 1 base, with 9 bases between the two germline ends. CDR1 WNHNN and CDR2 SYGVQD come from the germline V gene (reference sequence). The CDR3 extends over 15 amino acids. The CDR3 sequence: CASSEGVRNTGELFF. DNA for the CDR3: TGCGCCAGCAGTGAAGGGGTGAGGAACACCGGGGAGCTGTTTTTT.

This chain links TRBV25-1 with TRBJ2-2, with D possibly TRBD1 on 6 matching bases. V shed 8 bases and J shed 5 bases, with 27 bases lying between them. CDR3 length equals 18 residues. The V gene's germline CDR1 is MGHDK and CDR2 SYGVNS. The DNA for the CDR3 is TGTGCCAGCCGAGAAACAGGGCTGGTGGCTAGGGGGACCGGGGAGCTGTTTTTT. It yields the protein CASRETGLVARGTGELFF.

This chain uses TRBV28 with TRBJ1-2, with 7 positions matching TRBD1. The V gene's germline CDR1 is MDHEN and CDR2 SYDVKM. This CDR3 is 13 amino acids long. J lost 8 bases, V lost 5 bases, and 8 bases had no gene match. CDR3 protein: CASSPDRIGGYTF. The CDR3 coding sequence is TGTGCCAGCAGTCCGGACAGGATTGGGGGCTACACCTTC.

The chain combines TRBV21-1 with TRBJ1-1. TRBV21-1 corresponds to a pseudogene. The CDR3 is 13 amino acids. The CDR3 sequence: CASSVDNGTEAFF. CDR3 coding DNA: TGTGCCAGCAGTGTGGATAATGGCACTGAAGCTTTCTTT.

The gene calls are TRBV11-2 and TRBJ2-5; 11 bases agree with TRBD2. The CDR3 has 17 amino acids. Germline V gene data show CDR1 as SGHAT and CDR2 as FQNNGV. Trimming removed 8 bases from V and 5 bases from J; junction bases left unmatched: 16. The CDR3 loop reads CASGSISGRAGGETQYF. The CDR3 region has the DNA TGTGCCAGCGGATCGATTAGCGGGAGGGCCGGCGGGGAGACCCAGTACTTC.